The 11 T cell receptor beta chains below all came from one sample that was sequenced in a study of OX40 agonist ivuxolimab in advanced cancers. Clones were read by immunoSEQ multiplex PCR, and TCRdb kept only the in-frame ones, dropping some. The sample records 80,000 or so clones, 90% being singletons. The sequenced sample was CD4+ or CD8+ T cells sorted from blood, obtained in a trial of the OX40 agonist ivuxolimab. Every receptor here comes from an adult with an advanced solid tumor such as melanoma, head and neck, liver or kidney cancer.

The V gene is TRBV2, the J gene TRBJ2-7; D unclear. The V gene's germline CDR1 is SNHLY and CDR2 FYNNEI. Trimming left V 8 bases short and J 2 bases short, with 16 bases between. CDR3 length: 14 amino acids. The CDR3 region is CASLKEVGTYEQYF. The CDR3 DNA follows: TGTGCCAGCCTGAAGGAAGTGGGGACCTACGAGCAGTACTTC.

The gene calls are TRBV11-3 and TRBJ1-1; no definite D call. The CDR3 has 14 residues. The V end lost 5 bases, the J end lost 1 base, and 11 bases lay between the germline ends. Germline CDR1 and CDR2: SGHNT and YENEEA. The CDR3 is CASSISDPNTEAFF. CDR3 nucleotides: TGTGCCAGCAGCATCTCTGACCCGAACACTGAAGCTTTCTTT.

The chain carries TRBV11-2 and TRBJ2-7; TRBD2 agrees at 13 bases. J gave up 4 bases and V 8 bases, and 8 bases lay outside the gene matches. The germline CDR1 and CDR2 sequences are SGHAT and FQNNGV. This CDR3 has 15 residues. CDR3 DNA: TGTGCCAGCGGAATCCCGGGACTAGCGGGGTACGAGCAGTACTTC. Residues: CASGIPGLAGYEQYF.

CDR3 region: CATPEAHGQAKDSSYEQYF. The CDR3 nucleotides read TGTGCCACCCCGGAGGCCCATGGACAGGCTAAAGATTCTTCCTACGAGCAGTACTTC. This sequence joins TRBV19 and TRBJ2-7, with 7 bases that match TRBD1. The J segment lost 1 base and the V segment lost 10 bases, leaving 25 bases of the junction unmatched. The CDR3 has 19 amino acids. In germline, CDR1 is LNHDA, CDR2 SQIVND (reference sequence). The full variable domain, with the rest looked up from reference TRBV19 and TRBJ2-7, is DGGITQSPKYLFRKEGQNVTLSCEQNLNHDAMYWYRQDPGQGLRLIYYSQIVNDFQKGDIAEGYSVSREKKESFPLTVTSAQKNPTAFYLCATPEAHGQAKDSSYEQYFGPGTRLTVT.

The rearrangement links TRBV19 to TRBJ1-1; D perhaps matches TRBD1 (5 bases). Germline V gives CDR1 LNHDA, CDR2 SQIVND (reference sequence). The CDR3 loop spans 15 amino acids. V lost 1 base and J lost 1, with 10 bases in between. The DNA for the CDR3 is TGTGCCAGTAGTATAGTCGCGGGGACGAACACTGAAGCTTTCTTT. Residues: CASSIVAGTNTEAFF.

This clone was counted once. The CDR3 DNA follows: TGCGCCAGTAGATTAGCGGGAGGGTACACAGATACGCAGTATTTT. Translating it yields CASRLAGGYTDTQYF. The gene calls are TRBV10-2 and TRBJ2-3; 11 nucleotides match TRBD2. CDR3 length: 15 amino acids. J was trimmed by 2 bases and V by 9 bases; bases with no gene match: 7. CDR1 and CDR2 from the germline V gene are WSHSY and SAAADI.

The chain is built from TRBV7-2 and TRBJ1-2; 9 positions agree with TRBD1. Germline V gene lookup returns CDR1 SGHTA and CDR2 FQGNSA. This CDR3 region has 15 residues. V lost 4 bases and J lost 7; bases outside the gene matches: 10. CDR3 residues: CASSSFQDRGSGYTF. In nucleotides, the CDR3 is TGTGCCAGCAGCTCCTTTCAGGACAGGGGTAGTGGCTACACCTTC. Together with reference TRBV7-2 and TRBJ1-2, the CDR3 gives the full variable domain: GAGVSQSPSNKVTEKGKDVELRCDPISGHTALYWYRQSLGQGLEFLIYFQGNSAPDKSGLPSDRFSAERTGGSVSTLTIQRTQQEDSAVYLCASSSFQDRGSGYTFGSGTRLTVV.

This chain's CDR3 is CACGRRTVQETQYF. The CDR3 nucleotides read TGTGCCTGCGGGCGGCGGACGGTCCAAGAGACCCAGTACTTC. The chain couples TRBV2 to TRBJ2-5; a weak D match, TRBD2 (5 bases). The CDR3 runs to 14 residues. Per the germline V gene, CDR1 is SNHLY and CDR2 is FYNNEI. Trimming removed 11 bases from V and 1 base from J, with 17 bases in between.

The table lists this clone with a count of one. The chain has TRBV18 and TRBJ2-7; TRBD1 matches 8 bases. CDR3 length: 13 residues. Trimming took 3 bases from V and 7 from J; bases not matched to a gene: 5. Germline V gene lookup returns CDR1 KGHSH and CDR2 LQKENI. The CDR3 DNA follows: TGTGCCAGCTCACCGGGACAGGACCGGGAGCAGTACTTC. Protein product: CASSPGQDREQYF.

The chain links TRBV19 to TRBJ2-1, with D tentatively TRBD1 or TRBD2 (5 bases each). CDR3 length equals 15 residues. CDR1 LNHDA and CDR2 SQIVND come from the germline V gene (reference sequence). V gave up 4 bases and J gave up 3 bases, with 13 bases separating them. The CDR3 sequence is CASSRDVDIYNEQFF. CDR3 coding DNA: TGTGCCAGTAGTAGGGACGTTGACATCTACAATGAGCAGTTCTTC.

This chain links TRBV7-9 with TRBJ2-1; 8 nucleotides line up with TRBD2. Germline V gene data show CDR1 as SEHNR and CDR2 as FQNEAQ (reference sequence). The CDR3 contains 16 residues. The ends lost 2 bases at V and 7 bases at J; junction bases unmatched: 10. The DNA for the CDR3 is TGTGCCAGCAGCTTAACGGGTGCGGGAGGTGGTAATGAGCAGTTCTTC. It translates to CASSLTGAGGGNEQFF.